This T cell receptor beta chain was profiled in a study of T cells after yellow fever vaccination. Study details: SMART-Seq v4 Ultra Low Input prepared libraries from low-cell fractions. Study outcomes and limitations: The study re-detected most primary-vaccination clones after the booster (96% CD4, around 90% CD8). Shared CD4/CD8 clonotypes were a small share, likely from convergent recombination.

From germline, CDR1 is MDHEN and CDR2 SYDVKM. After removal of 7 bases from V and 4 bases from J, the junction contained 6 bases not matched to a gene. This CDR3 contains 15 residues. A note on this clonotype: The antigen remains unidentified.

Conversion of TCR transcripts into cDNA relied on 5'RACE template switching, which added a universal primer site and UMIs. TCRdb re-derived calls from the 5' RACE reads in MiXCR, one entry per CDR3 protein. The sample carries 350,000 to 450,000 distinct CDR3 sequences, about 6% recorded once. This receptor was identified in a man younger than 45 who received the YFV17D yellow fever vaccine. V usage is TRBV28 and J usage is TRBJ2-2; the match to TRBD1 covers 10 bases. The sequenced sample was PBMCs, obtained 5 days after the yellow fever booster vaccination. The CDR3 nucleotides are TGTGCCAGCACCCGAAGGACAGGGGGCACCGGGGAGCTGTTTTTT. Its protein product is CASTRRTGGTGELFF.